The clone carrying this T cell receptor beta chain was observed a few times. This entry comes from a study of T-cell reconstitution after alpha-beta-depleted transplantation in children. V lost 6 bases to trimming and J lost 3 bases, with 14 bases between them. CDR1 and CDR2 (germline): SQVTM, ANQGSEA. CDR3 length: 13 residues. Unique molecular identifiers were incorporated into the prepared TCRbeta library. MiXCR was run by TCRdb on the PCR reads, yielding one entry per CDR3 protein. This sample carries about 600,000 distinct CDR3 sequences, roughly a tenth of them seen once, and the ten largest clones take 4%.

The receptor's source is a human donor who donated a stem cell graft to a child with acute myeloid leukemia. The V call is TRBV29-1, the J call TRBJ2-5, with D possibly matching TRBD1 (5 bases). Material: PBMCs from the stem cell graft donor, obtained from the stem cell graft. CDR3 nucleotides: TGCAGCGTATCGACAGCCTTTAAAGAGACCCAGTACTTC. It specifies CSVSTAFKETQYF.